One sample yielded the 18 T cell receptor beta chains listed below, sequenced in a study of T cells in Graves' hyperthyroidism and ophthalmopathy. TCR beta CDR3 region amplification was performed from RNA transcripts. First-round RT-PCR of the TCR CDR3 relied on the HTBI primer set. TCRdb reprocessed the multiplex PCR reads via MiXCR and lists one record per CDR3 protein. The table includes about 380,000 distinct CDR3 sequences, about 15% detected once. Sequencing was done on a sample of blood. These receptors all come from a woman in her sixties with Graves' hyperthyroidism.

This clonotype was counted between two and nine times. The chain carries TRBV7-2 and TRBJ2-1, with 8 bases matching TRBD2. V gave up 5 bases and J gave up 6 bases; unmatched junction bases: 3. In germline, CDR1 is SGHTA, CDR2 FQGNSA. This CDR3 has 13 amino acids. CDR3 nucleotides: TGTGCCAGCAGCGGAGGGACTAGCAATGAGCAGTTCTTC. Its protein is CASSGGTSNEQFF.

There are many counts of this clonotype. The chain carries TRBV4-1 and TRBJ1-6; perhaps TRBD1 as D (5 bases). CDR1 is MGHRA and CDR2 is YSYEKL in the germline V gene. This CDR3 has 14 residues. Trimming stripped 6 bases from V and 8 bases from J, with 14 bases between. The CDR3 region has the DNA TGCGCCAGCAGTCTATACGTGGGGGATTCACCCCTCCACTTT. This sequence encodes CASSLYVGDSPLHF.

This clonotype was counted a few times. V is TRBV14 and J is TRBJ2-2; D is undetermined. Germline V gene sequence: CDR1 SGHDN, CDR2 FVKESK. The length of the CDR3 is 13 residues. V lost 1 base, J lost 6 bases, and 6 bases lay in between. In DNA form, the CDR3 reads TGTGCCAGCAGCCAAGGGTGGCCCGGGGAGCTGTTTTTT. Residues: CASSQGWPGELFF.

V is TRBV4-1 and J is TRBJ2-7, with 7 positions matching TRBD1. In germline, CDR1 is MGHRA, CDR2 YSYEKL. The length of the CDR3 is 15 residues. V shed 4 bases, J shed 9 bases, and the junction held 15 bases outside the gene matches. CDR3 in DNA: TGCGCCAGCAGCCCGGGGACAGATCAAATCTCCAGGCAGTACTTC. It yields the protein CASSPGTDQISRQYF.

The table lists this clonotype with many counts. The rearrangement uses TRBV7-2 and TRBJ1-2; possible D gene TRBD1, 5 bases. CDR3 length: 16 amino acids. CDR1 is SGHTA, CDR2 FQGNSA, per germline. V lost 5 bases and J 0 bases, leaving 16 bases between the germline ends. CDR3 in DNA: TGTGCCAGCAGCCACCGGGTTGGGGGGGCTAACTATGGCTACACCTTC. It encodes CASSHRVGGANYGYTF.

This clonotype was observed a few times. One base away lies a much larger clone, so this may be a sequencing read error. V is TRBV14 and J is TRBJ1-1; no clear D. Trimming removed 5 bases from V and 3 bases from J, with 7 bases in between. CDR1 and CDR2 (germline): SGHDN, FVKESK. The CDR3 runs to 12 residues. This CDR3 reads CASSYWDTEAFF. CDR3 nucleotide sequence: TGTGCCAGCAGCTACTGGGACACTGAAGCTTTCTTT.

V and J are TRBV6-1 and TRBJ1-2; perhaps TRBD1 as D (6 bases). Per germline, CDR1 MNHNS and CDR2 SASEGT. The CDR3 is 15 amino acids. The V and J ends lost 8 bases and 6 bases respectively, with 22 bases between them. In DNA form, the CDR3 reads TGTGCCAGCTCAAGGGGGGGTTCGGGGGGCGATGGCTACACCTTC. Translating it yields CASSRGGSGGDGYTF.

The gene calls are TRBV24-1 and TRBJ2-2; no firm D call. CDR1 and CDR2 from the germline V gene are KGHDR and SFDVKD. V lost 3 bases, J lost 0 bases, and 10 bases lay in between. This CDR3 has 16 residues. CDR3 sequence reads: CATSDRASSNTGELFF. The CDR3 bases are TGTGCCACCAGTGATCGGGCTAGTTCGAACACCGGGGAGCTGTTTTTT.

As regards this clonotype: A single base separates this from a much larger clone, so it may be a read error. The chain combines TRBV7-9 with TRBJ2-1, with 13 bases that match TRBD2. Germline CDR1 SEHNR, CDR2 FQNEAQ (reference sequence). CDR3 length: 16 residues. The CDR3 loop is CASSLLRTSGSNEQLF. The CDR3 bases are TGTGCCAGCAGCTTACTCCGGACTAGCGGGAGTAATGAGCAGCTCTTC. The whole variable domain, remainder taken from reference TRBV7-9 and TRBJ2-1, is DTGVSQNPRHKITKRGQNVTFRCDPISEHNRLYWYRQTLGQGPEFLTYFQNEAQLEKSRLLSDRFSAERPKGSFSTLEIQRTEQGDSAMYLCASSLLRTSGSNEQLFGPGTRLTVL.

In its sample, this clonotype was seen a few times. A junction boundary mismatches the germline segment, possibly from a read error. The rearrangement links TRBV29-1 to TRBJ2-1; D might be TRBD1 or TRBD2, each matching 5 bases. The V gene's germline CDR1 is SQVTM and CDR2 ANQGSEA. The CDR3 spans 11 residues. The CDR3 here is CLGETYNEQFF. The CDR3 DNA reads TGTCTAGGGGAGACCTACAATGAGCAGTTCTTC.

The sample holds many counts of this clonotype. The V and J genes are TRBV7-3 and TRBJ2-1, with 9 bases lining up with TRBD2. CDR3 length: 17 residues. Per germline, CDR1 SGHTA and CDR2 FQGTGA. V dropped 5 bases and J dropped 1; count of bases not matched to a gene: 9. The CDR3 region is CASSKVASGNSYNEQFF. CDR3 bases: TGTGCCAGCAGCAAAGTAGCTAGCGGGAATTCCTACAATGAGCAGTTCTTC.

This clonotype was seen repeatedly, ten times or more. The V gene is TRBV20-1, the J gene TRBJ1-6; TRBD1 matches 10 bases. Per the germline V gene, CDR1 is DFQATT and CDR2 is SNEGSKA (reference sequence). The ends lost 6 bases at V and 6 bases at J; junction bases unmatched: 5. This CDR3 contains 14 residues. This CDR3 reads CSALDRGFNSPLHF. CDR3 nucleotide sequence: TGCAGTGCCCTGGACAGGGGGTTTAATTCACCCCTCCACTTT.

This clonotype was observed many times. The genes are TRBV11-3 and TRBJ2-5; D possibly corresponds to TRBD2 (5 bases). V lost 3 bases and J lost 5, with 10 bases in between. This CDR3 comprises 13 residues. Per germline, CDR1 SGHNT and CDR2 YENEEA. The CDR3 coding sequence is TGTGCCAGCAGCTTCACCAGCGGCGAGACCCAGTACTTC. Translated, it gives CASSFTSGETQYF.

This clonotype has more than one count but fewer than ten. This chain joins TRBV2 and TRBJ1-2, with TRBD1 matching 8 bases. The CDR3 sequence is 15 residues long. V shed 8 bases and J 1 base; nucleotides not matched to a gene: 9. Germline V lookup: CDR1 SNHLY, CDR2 FYNNEI. The CDR3 DNA reads as TGTGCCAGCCGGCCAGGGGGCTCCCTTAACTATGGCTACACCTTC. The encoded protein is CASRPGGSLNYGYTF.

This clonotype showed up just a few times. The rearrangement joins TRBV5-5 to TRBJ2-3; no definite D call. The CDR3 length is 14 residues. V lost 4 bases and J 0 bases, leaving 9 bases between the germline ends. The germline V gene encodes CDR1 SGHKS and CDR2 YYEKEE (reference sequence). CDR3 residues: CASSTYPSTDTQYF. DNA of the CDR3: TGTGCCAGCAGCACTTATCCTAGCACAGATACGCAGTATTTT.

This clonotype was recorded at least ten times. The chain's CDR3 is CASSPTRGEQYF. The CDR3 DNA reads TGTGCCAGCAGCCCCACCCGGGGCGAGCAGTACTTC. J is TRBJ2-7 and V is TRBV27, with a possible D match to TRBD2 (5 bases). Between the trimmed V and J ends, which lost 6 bases and 6 bases, there was a span of 12 bases. The CDR3 has 12 residues. CDR1 and CDR2 (germline): MNHEY, SMNVEV (reference sequence).

This clonotype was observed many times. The rearrangement links TRBV29-1 to TRBJ2-7; D remains ambiguous. CDR3 length: 12 residues. The germline gives CDR1 SQVTM, CDR2 ANQGSEA. Trimming pared 0 bases from V and 2 bases from J, leaving 5 bases between. This chain's CDR3 is CSVEDRTYEQYF. The DNA of the CDR3 is TGCAGCGTTGAAGACCGTACCTACGAGCAGTACTTC.

This clonotype was counted ten times or more. The chain uses TRBV18 and TRBJ2-5; 9 bases map to TRBD2. Germline V gene data show CDR1 as KGHSH and CDR2 as LQKENI. This CDR3 contains 16 residues. Germline trimming cut 3 bases from V and 1 base from J; bases unmatched to any gene: 6. The CDR3, as DNA: TGTGCCAGCTCACCGATTAGCGGGAGATCCCAAGAGACCCAGTACTTC. This encodes CASSPISGRSQETQYF.